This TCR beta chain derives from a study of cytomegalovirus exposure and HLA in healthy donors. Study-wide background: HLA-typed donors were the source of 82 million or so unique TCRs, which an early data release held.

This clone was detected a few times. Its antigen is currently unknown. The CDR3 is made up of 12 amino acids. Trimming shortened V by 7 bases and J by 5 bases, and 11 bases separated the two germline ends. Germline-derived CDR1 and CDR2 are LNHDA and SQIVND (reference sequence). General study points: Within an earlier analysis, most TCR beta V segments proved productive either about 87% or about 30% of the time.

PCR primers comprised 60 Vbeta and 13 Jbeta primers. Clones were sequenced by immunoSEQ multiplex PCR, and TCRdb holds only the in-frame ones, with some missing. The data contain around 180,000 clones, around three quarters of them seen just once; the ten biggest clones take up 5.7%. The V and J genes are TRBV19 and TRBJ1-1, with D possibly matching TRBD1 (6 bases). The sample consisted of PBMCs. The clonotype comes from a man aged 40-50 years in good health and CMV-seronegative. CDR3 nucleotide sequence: TGTGCCAGTACCCAGGGGAGTACTGAAGCTTTCTTT. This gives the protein CASTQGSTEAFF.